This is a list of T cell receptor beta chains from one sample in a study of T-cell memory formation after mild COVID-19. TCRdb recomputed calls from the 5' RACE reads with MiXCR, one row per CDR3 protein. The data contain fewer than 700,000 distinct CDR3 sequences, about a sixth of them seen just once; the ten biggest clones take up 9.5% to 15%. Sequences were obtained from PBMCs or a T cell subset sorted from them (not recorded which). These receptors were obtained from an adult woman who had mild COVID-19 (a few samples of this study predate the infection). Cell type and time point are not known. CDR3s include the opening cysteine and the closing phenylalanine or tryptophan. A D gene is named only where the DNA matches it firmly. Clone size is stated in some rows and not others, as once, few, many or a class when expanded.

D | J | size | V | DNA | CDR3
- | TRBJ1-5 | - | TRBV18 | TGTGACAGCTCACCCGGGATGGCAGTCAATCAGCCCCAGCATTTT | CDSSPGMAVNQPQHF
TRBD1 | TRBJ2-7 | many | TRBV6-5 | TGTGCCAGCAGCCCACCTCCGGGACAGGCCGACGAGCAGTACTTC | CASSPPPGQADEQYF
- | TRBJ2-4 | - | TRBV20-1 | TGCAGTGCTACCGGGGCCAAAAACATTCAGTACTTC | CSATGAKNIQYF
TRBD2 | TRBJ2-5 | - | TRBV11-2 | TGTGCCAGCAGCTTCACTAGCGGGAGTTATGAGACCCAGTACTTC | CASSFTSGSYETQYF
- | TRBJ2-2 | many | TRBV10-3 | TGTGCCATCAGTGAGGGAACCGGGGAGCTGTTTTTT | CAISEGTGELFF
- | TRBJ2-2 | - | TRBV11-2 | TGTGCCAGCAGCGGGGCAGCTAGCGGGGAGCTGTTTTTT | CASSGAASGELFF
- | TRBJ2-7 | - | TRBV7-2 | TGTGCCAGCAGCTTATGGACTGATACCTACGAGCAGTACTTC | CASSLWTDTYEQYF
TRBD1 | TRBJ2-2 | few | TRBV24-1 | TGTGCCACCAGTGACCCGGGACAGGGGGCTGTAACCGGGGAGCTGTTTTTT | CATSDPGQGAVTGELFF
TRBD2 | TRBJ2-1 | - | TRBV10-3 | TGTGCCATCAGTCATACCGGGACTAGCGGGTCACCGTACAATGAGCAGTTCTTC | CAISHTGTSGSPYNEQFF
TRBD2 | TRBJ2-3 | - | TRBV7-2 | TGTGCCAGCAGCCCCACGACTAGCACTAGCACAGATACGCAGTATTTT | CASSPTTSTSTDTQYF
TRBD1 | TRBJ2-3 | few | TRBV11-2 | TGTGCCAGCAGCATCCCAAGGACAGGGTCTGTCCATACGCAGTATTTT | CASSIPRTGSVHTQYF
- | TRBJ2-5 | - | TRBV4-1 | TGCGCCAGCAGCCAAGATAAGGATTTTCAAGAGACCCAGTACTTC | CASSQDKDFQETQYF
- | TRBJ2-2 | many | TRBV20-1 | TGCAGTGCTAGAGGAGACAGCCACAACACCGGGGAGCTGTTTTTT | CSARGDSHNTGELFF
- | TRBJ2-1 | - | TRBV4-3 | TGCGCCAGCAGCCAAGATGGAGGGCTACCGTCTTGGAATGAGCAGTTCTTC | CASSQDGGLPSWNEQFF
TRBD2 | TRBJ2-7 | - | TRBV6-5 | TGTGCCAGCAGTTACTCTATAGCGGGAGGTCCAAACGAGCAGTACTTC | CASSYSIAGGPNEQYF
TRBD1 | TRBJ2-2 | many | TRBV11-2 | TGTGCCAGCAGCCCCGGGGACAGGGCGAACACCGGGGAGCTGTTTTTT | CASSPGDRANTGELFF
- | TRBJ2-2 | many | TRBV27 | TGTGCCAGCAGTTTCCAGGGGTTCCCCGGGGAGCTGTTTTTT | CASSFQGFPGELFF
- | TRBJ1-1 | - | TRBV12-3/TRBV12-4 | TGTGCCAGGGAACAGTTTGAAGCTTTCTTT | CAREQFEAFF
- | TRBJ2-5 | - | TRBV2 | TGTGCCAGCAGTGAAGGTTTTACCCAGTACTTC | CASSEGFTQYF
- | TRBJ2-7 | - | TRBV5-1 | TGCGCCAGCAGCTTGGTCGAATACGAGCAGTACTTC | CASSLVEYEQYF
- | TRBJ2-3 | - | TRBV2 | TGTGCCAGCAGCAGACAGGGAGGGCCCACAGATACGCAGTATTTT | CASSRQGGPTDTQYF
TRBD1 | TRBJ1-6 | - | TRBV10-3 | TGTGCCACCACTGACAGGGAGGGCTCGTCACCCCTCCACTTT | CATTDREGSSPLHF
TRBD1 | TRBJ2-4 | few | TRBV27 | TGTGCCAGCAGTCCGCGACAGGGGTGGGGGAACATTCAGTACTTC | CASSPRQGWGNIQYF
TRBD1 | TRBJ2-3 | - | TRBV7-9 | TGTGCCAGCAGCTTAACAGGGGGCTCAGATACGCAGTATTTT | CASSLTGGSDTQYF
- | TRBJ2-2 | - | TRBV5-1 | TGCGCCAGCAGCTTGGGAAGCTGGGACCCAAGCACGGGCACCGGGGAGCTGTTTTTT | CASSLGSWDPSTGTGELFF
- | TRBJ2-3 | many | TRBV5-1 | TGCGCCAGCGCAAAACAGGAGGATACGCAGTATTTT | CASAKQEDTQYF
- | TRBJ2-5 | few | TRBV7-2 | TGTGCCAGCAGCTTAATGGGAGGCCAAGAGACCCAGTACTTC | CASSLMGGQETQYF
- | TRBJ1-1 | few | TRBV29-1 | TGCCTAGTTTCAGGGGACATCATGAACACTGAAGCTTTCTTT | CLVSGDIMNTEAFF
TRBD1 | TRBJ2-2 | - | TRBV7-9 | TGTGCCAGCAGGTCGGACAGGGTAAACACCGGGGAGCTGTTTTTT | CASRSDRVNTGELFF
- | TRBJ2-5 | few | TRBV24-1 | TGTGCCACCAGTGATTTGGGACATGAGACCCAGTACTTC | CATSDLGHETQYF
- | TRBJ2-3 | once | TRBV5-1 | TGCGCCAGCAGCTTGGCCGAAGGGGCGAGCACAGATACGCAGTATTTT | CASSLAEGASTDTQYF
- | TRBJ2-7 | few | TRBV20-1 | TGCAGTGCTAGAGGGTCGGGGCAGGCATCCTACGAGCAGTACTTC | CSARGSGQASYEQYF